The 4 T cell receptor beta chains below come from one sample, sequenced in a study of cytomegalovirus exposure and HLA in healthy donors. In the PCR, 60 Vbeta and 13 Jbeta primers were used. Sequenced by immunoSEQ multiplex PCR; TCRdb stores in-frame clones only, minus some. The profile shows more than 100,000 clones, approximately 9% of them singletons. Sequences were obtained from PBMCs. These receptors were collected from a woman aged 40 to 50 in good health and CMV-seropositive.

The CDR3 region has the DNA TGTGCCAGCAGCTTAGGCCAAGCGGGGCAAGGCACAGATACGCAGTATTTT. Residues: CASSLGQAGQGTDTQYF. The chain joins TRBV7-9 to TRBJ2-3; 7 bases agree with TRBD2. With V trimmed by 1 base and J by 1 base, 8 bases remained unmatched. Germline CDR1 and CDR2: SEHNR and FQNEAQ (reference sequence). CDR3 length equals 17 residues.

This clone came up a few times. The chain links TRBV10-3 to TRBJ2-3, with 11 bases matching TRBD1. The CDR3 has 17 amino acids. The V gene end was trimmed by 0 bases and the J gene end by 2 bases; junction bases not matched to a gene: 4. Germline assignment: CDR1 ENHRY and CDR2 SYGVKD. The CDR3 DNA follows: TGTGCCATCAGTGAGTCGAGGACAGGGGGCTTCACAGATACGCAGTATTTT. It translates to CAISESRTGGFTDTQYF.

This clone was observed a few times. This rearrangement joins TRBV5-4 to TRBJ2-5; 7 bases fit TRBD1. The CDR3 covers 15 residues. Looked up from germline, CDR1 is SGHNT and CDR2 is YYREEE (reference sequence). V dropped 0 bases and J dropped 5; count of bases not matched to a gene: 7. CDR3 sequence (DNA): TGTGCCAGCAGCTTGGCCCTGACAGGGACGGAGACCCAGTACTTC. It specifies CASSLALTGTETQYF. The full variable domain, rest sourced from reference TRBV5-4 and TRBJ2-5, is ETGVTQSPTHLIKTRGQQVTLRCSSQSGHNTVSWYQQALGQGPQFIFQYYREEENGRGNFPPRFSGLQFPNYSSELNVNALELDDSALYLCASSLALTGTETQYFGPGTRLLVL.

This clone was seen a few times. The chain has TRBV4-2 and TRBJ2-5, with 10 bases that match TRBD1. The germline gives CDR1 LGHNA, CDR2 YNFKEQ. The CDR3 runs to 17 residues. V lost 1 base and J lost 4; bases outside the gene matches: 9. The CDR3 loop is CASSQVSGQGISETQYF. CDR3 nucleotides: TGTGCCAGCAGCCAAGTATCGGGACAGGGGATCTCAGAGACCCAGTACTTC.